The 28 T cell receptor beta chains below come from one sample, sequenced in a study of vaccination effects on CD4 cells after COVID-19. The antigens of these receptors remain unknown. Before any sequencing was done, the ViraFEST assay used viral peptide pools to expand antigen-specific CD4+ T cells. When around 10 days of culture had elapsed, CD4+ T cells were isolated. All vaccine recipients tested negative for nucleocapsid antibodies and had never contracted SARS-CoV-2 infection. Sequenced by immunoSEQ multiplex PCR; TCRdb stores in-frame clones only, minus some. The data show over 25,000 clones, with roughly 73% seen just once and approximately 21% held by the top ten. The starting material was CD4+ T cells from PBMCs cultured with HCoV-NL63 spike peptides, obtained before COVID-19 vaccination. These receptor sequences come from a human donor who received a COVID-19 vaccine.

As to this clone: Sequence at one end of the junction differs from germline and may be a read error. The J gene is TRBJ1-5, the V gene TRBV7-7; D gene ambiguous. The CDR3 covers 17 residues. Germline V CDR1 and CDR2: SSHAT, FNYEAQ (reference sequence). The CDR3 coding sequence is TGTGCTAGCAGCTTAGGTTTAACAGTTTTTAGCAATCAGCCCCAGCATTTT. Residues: CASSLGLTVFSNQPQHF.

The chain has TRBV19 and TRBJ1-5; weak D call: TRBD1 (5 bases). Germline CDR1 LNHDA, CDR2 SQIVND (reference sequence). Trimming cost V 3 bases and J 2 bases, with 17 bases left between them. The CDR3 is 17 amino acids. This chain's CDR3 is CASSIEGRAWGNQPQHF. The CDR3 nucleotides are TGTGCCAGTAGTATCGAAGGCAGGGCATGGGGCAATCAGCCCCAGCATTTT.

CDR3 sequence (DNA): TGTGCCACCAGTGATCACCCGGGACAGGGACACAATGAGCAGTTCTTC. The encoded protein is CATSDHPGQGHNEQFF. The V gene is TRBV24-1, the J gene TRBJ2-1; 9 bases align to TRBD1. CDR1 and CDR2 from the germline V gene are KGHDR and SFDVKD. Trimming cost V 3 bases and J 5 bases; bases outside gene matches: 7. This CDR3 has 16 residues.

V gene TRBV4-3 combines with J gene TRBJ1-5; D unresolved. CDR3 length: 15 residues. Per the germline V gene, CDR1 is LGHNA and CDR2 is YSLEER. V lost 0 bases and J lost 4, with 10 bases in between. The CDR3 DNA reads TGCGCCAGCAGCCAAGATAAAAGTACTAATCAGCCCCAGCATTTT. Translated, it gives CASSQDKSTNQPQHF.

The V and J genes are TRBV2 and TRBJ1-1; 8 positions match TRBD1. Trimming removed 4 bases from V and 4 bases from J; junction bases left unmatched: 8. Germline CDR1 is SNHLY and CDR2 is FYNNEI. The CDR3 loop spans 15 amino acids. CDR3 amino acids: CASSANRGKATEAFF. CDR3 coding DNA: TGTGCCAGCAGTGCAAACAGGGGGAAAGCCACTGAAGCTTTCTTT.

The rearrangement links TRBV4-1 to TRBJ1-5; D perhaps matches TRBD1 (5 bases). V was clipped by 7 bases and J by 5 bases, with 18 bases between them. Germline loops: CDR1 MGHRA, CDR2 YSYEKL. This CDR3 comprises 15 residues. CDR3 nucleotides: TGCGCCAGCAACGAGGAGGCAGGGCAGTATCAGCCCCAGCATTTT. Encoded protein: CASNEEAGQYQPQHF.

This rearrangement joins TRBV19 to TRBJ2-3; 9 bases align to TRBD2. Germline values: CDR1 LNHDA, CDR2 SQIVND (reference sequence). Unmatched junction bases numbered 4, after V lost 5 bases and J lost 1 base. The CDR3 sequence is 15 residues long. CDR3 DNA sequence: TGTGCCAGTAGTCCGCGGGGGGGAGGCACAGATACGCAGTATTTT. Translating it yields CASSPRGGGTDTQYF. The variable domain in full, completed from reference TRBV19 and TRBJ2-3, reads DGGITQSPKYLFRKEGQNVTLSCEQNLNHDAMYWYRQDPGQGLRLIYYSQIVNDFQKGDIAEGYSVSREKKESFPLTVTSAQKNPTAFYLCASSPRGGGTDTQYFGPGTRLTVL.

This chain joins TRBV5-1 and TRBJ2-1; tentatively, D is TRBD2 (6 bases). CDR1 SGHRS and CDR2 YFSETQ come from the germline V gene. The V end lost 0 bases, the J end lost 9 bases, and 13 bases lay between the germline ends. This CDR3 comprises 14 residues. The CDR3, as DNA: TGCGCCAGCAGCTTGGAGCTGGGGGAGGCTGAGCAGTTCTTC. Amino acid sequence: CASSLELGEAEQFF.

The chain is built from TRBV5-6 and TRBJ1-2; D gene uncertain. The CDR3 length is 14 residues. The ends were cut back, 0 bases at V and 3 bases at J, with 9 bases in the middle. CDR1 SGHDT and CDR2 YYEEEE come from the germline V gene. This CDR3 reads CASSLEAGYYGYTF. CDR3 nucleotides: TGTGCCAGCAGCTTGGAGGCCGGCTACTATGGCTACACCTTC.

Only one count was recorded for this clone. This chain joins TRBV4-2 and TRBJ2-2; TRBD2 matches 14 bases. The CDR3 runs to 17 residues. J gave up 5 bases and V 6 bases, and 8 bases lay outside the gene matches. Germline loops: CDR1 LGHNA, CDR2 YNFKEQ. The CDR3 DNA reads TGTGCCAGCAGGGAGACTAGCGGGGGGGCCGGGACCGGGGAGCTGTTTTTT. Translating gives CASRETSGGAGTGELFF.

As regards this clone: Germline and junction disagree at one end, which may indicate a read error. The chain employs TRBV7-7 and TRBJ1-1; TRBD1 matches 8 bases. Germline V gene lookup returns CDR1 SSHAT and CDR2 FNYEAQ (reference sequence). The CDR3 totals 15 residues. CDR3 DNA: TGTGCTAGCAGCTCCTACGGACAGGGAGACACTGAAGCTTTCTTT. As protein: CASSSYGQGDTEAFF.

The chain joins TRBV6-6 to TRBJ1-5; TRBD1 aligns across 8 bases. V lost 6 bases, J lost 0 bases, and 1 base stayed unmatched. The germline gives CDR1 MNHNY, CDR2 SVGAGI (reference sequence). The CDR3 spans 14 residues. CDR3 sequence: CASSGTGSNQPQHF. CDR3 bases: TGTGCCAGCAGCGGGACAGGTAGCAATCAGCCCCAGCATTTT.

The CDR3 bases are TGCGCCAGCAGCTTGGAGGGGGGCAGGTACGAGCAGTACTTC. This sequence encodes CASSLEGGRYEQYF. The rearrangement uses TRBV5-1 and TRBJ2-7, with D perhaps matching TRBD1 or TRBD2 (6 bases each). Trimming removed 0 bases at V and 4 bases at J, with 11 bases between. The CDR3 runs 14 residues. The germline V gene encodes CDR1 SGHRS and CDR2 YFSETQ.

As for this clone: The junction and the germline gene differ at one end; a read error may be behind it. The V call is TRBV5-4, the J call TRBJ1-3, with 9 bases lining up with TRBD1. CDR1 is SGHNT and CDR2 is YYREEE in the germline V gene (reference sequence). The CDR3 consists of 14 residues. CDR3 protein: CGVTTGGSGNTIYF. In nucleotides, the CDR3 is TGCGGCGTGACGACAGGGGGCTCTGGAAACACCATATATTTT.

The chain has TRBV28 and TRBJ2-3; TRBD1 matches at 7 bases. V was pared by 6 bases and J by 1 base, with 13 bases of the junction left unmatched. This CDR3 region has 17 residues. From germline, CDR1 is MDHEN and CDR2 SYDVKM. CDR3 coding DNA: TGTGCCAGCAGCCCCGCACAGGGGCGCGAGGGCACAGATACGCAGTATTTT. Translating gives CASSPAQGREGTDTQYF.

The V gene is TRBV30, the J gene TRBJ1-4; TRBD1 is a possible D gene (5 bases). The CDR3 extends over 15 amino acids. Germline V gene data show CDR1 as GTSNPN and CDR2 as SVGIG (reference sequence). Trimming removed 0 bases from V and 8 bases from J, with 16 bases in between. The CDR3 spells CAWSVRGLEREKLFF. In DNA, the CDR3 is TGTGCCTGGAGTGTAAGGGGCCTCGAACGGGAAAAACTGTTTTTT. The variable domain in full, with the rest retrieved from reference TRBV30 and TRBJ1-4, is SQTIHQWPATLVQPVGSPLSLECTVEGTSNPNLYWYRQAAGRGLQLLFYSVGIGQISSEVPQNLSASRPQDRQFILSSKKLLLSDSGFYLCAWSVRGLEREKLFFGSGTQLSVL.

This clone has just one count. CDR3 loop: CASSLVGGGNTGELFF. The CDR3 DNA reads TGTGCCAGCAGCCTTGTGGGCGGGGGGAACACCGGGGAGCTGTTTTTT. The rearrangement joins TRBV3-1 (or the pseudogene TRBV3-2) to TRBJ2-2, with 7 bases identical to TRBD2. CDR1 and CDR2 from the germline V gene are LGHDT and YNNKEL (reference sequence). This CDR3 has 16 amino acids. With 4 bases clipped from V and 1 base from J, the junction kept 6 bases outside the gene matches.

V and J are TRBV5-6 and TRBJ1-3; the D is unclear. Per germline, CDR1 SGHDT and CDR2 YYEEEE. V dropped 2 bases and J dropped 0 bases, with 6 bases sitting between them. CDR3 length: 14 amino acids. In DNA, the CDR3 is TGTGCCAGCAGCTTAACTTTCTCTGGAAACACCATATATTTT. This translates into CASSLTFSGNTIYF.

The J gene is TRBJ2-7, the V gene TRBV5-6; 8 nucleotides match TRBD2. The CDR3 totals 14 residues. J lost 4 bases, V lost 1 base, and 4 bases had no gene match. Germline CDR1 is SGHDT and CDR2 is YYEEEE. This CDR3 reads CASSLRGGRYEQYF. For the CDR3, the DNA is TGTGCCAGCAGCTTGCGGGGGGGCAGGTACGAGCAGTACTTC.

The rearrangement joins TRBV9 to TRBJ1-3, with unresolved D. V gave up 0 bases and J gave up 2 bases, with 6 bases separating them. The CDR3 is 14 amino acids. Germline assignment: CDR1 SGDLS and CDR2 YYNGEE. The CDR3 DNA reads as TGTGCCAGCAGCGTAGCCGCTCCTGGAAACACCATATATTTT. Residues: CASSVAAPGNTIYF.

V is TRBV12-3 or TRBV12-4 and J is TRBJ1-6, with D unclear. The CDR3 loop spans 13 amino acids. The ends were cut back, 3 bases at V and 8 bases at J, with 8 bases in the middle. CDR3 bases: TGTGCCAGCAGTTTGTTCCTTGATTCACCCCTCCACTTT. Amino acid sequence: CASSLFLDSPLHF.

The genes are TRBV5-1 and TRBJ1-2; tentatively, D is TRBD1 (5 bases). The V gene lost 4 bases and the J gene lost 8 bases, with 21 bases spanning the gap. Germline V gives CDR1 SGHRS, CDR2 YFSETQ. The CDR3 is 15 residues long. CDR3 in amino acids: CASSPPGTEYKGYTF. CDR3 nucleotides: TGCGCCAGCAGCCCCCCCGGGACGGAGTATAAGGGCTACACCTTC. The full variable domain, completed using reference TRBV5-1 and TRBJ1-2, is KAGVTQTPRYLIKTRGQQVTLSCSPISGHRSVSWYQQTPGQGLQFLFEYFSETQRNKGNFPGRFSGRQFSNSRSEMNVSTLELGDSALYLCASSPPGTEYKGYTFGSGTRLTVV.

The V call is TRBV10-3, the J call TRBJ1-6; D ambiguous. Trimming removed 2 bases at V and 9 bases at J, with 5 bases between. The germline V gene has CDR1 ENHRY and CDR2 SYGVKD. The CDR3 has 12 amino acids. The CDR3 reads CAISEGISPLHF. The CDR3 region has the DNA TGTGCCATCAGTGAGGGGATTTCACCCCTCCACTTT.

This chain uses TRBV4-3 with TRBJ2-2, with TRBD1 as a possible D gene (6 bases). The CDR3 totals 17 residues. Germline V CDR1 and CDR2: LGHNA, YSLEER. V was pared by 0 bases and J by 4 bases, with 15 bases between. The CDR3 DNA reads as TGCGCCAGCAGCCAAGATTTGAGTAGCAGGGGCACCGGGGAGCTGTTTTTT. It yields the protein CASSQDLSSRGTGELFF.

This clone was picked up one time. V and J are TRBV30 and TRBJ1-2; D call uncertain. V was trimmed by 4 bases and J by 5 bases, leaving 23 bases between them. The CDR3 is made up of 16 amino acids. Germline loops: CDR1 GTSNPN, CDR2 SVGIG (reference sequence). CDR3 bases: TGTGCCTGGAACGTCGAAGTAAAGGGATTAGGGTATGGCTACACCTTC. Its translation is CAWNVEVKGLGYGYTF.

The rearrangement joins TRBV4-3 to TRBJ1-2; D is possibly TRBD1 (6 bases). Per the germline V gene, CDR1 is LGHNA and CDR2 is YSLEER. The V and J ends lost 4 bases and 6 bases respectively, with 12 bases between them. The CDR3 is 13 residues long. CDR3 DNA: TGCGCCAGCAGCCGGTCCAGGGGTAATGGCTACACCTTC. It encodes CASSRSRGNGYTF.

The CDR3, as DNA: TGCAGCGTAAAACAGGGAGTTACTGAAGCTTTCTTT. Translated, it gives CSVKQGVTEAFF. The chain employs TRBV29-1 and TRBJ1-1; D might be TRBD1 (6 bases). Germline CDR1 is SQVTM and CDR2 is ANQGSEA. The V end lost 6 bases, the J end lost 5 bases, and 13 bases lay between the germline ends. The CDR3 contains 12 residues.

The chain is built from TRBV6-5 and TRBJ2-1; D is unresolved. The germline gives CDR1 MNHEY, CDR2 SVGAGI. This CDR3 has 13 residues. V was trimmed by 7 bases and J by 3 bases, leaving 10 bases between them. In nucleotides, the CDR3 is TGTGCCAGCATGTCCGCTTACTACAATGAGCAGTTCTTC. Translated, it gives CASMSAYYNEQFF.